This is a list of T cell receptor beta chains from one sample in a study of cytomegalovirus exposure and HLA in healthy donors. This table comes from immunoSEQ multiplex PCR, and its TCRdb copy is limited to in-frame clones, with some not included. The sample gives about 120,000 clones, about 85% of which show up once; under 2.5% is in the top ten. Sequencing was carried out using PBMCs. These receptors all come from a woman aged 25 to 45 in good health and CMV-seronegative. Each CDR3 is given with its conserved first and last residue. A D gene is named only where the DNA matches it firmly. Clone size is not always given. Where it is, it says once, few, many or a class for expanded clones.

TRBD2	TRBV5-1	.	TRBJ2-1	CASSLGLAAEQFF	TGCGCCAGCAGCTTGGGACTAGCGGCAGAGCAGTTCTTC
TRBD1	TRBV11-2	.	TRBJ2-2	CASSLIRGRTGELFF	TGTGCCAGCAGCTTAATCAGGGGGCGGACCGGGGAGCTGTTTTTT
TRBD2	TRBV2	.	TRBJ2-7	CASSGLAGSYEQYF	TGTGCCAGCAGTGGTCTAGCGGGCTCCTACGAGCAGTACTTC
TRBD2	TRBV7-2	.	TRBJ2-3	CASSLQVVVRGGTDTQYF	TGTGCCAGCAGCCTCCAAGTAGTCGTCCGGGGGGGCACAGATACGCAGTATTTT
.	TRBV7-9	few	TRBJ2-7	CASSPPGRGDREQYF	TGTGCCAGCAGCCCCCCTGGCAGGGGAGATCGCGAGCAGTACTTC
.	TRBV2	.	TRBJ2-5	CASRTVQETQYF	TGTGCCAGCAGGACTGTACAAGAGACCCAGTACTTC
TRBD1	TRBV5-8	.	TRBJ1-5	CASSHPRDRGKSNQPQHF	TGTGCCAGCAGCCATCCAAGGGACAGGGGTAAGAGCAATCAGCCCCAGCATTTT
TRBD1	TRBV9	.	TRBJ1-4	CASSVSGTGGEKLFF	TGTGCCAGCAGCGTCTCCGGGACAGGAGGTGAAAAACTGTTTTTT
TRBD1	TRBV4-3	.	TRBJ1-1	CASRRGQENTEAFF	TGCGCCAGCAGGCGGGGACAGGAGAACACTGAAGCTTTCTTT
.	TRBV5-6	.	TRBJ1-1	CASSLGLMNTEAFF	TGTGCCAGCAGCTTGGGACTCATGAACACTGAAGCTTTCTTT
TRBD1	TRBV28	few	TRBJ1-6	CASSLPGGSPLHF	TGTGCCAGCAGTTTGCCAGGGGGCTCACCCCTCCACTTT
TRBD2	TRBV6-1	few	TRBJ2-7	CASSGRLSGGFYEQYF	TGTGCCAGCAGTGGACGACTGAGCGGGGGGTTCTACGAGCAGTACTTC
.	TRBV6-5	.	TRBJ2-3	CASSYGDTQYF	TGTGCCAGCAGTTACGGCGATACGCAGTATTTT
.	TRBV7-9	.	TRBJ1-6	CASSFGGAGSSPLHF	TGTGCCAGCAGCTTTGGGGGGGCCGGGAGTTCACCCCTCCACTTT
.	TRBV9	.	TRBJ1-5	CASSVGGSGNQPQHF	TGTGCCAGCAGCGTAGGAGGAAGCGGCAATCAGCCCCAGCATTTT
TRBD1	TRBV19	.	TRBJ1-2	CASISGQAPRYGYTF	TGTGCCAGTATCTCGGGACAGGCGCCTAGGTATGGCTACACCTTC